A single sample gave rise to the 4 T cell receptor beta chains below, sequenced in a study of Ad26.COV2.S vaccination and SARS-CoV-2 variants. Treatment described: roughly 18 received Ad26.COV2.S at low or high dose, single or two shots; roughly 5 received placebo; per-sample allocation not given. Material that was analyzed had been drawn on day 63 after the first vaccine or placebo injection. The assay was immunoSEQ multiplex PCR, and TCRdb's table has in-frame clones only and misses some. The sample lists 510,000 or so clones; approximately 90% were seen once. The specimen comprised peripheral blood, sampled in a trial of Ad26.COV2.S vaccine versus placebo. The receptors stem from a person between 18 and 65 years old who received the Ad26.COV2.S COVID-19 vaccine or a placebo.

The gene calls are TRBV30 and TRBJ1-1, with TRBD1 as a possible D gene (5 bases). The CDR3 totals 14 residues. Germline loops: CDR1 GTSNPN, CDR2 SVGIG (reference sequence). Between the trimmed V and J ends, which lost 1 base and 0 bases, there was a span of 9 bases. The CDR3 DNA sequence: TGTGCCTGGAGTGGGGGACGGCTGAACACTGAAGCTTTCTTT. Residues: CAWSGGRLNTEAFF.

DNA of the CDR3: TGCGCCAGCTGTCGACGACAGGGGGGACTAAGTCCCCTCAATGAGCAGTTCTTC. Its protein product is CASCRRQGGLSPLNEQFF. This chain joins TRBV23-1 and TRBJ2-1; 9 nucleotides agree with TRBD1. TRBV23-1 belongs to the ORF category, with a function that is uncertain. After removal of 8 bases from V and 6 bases from J, the junction contained 20 bases not matched to a gene. This CDR3 is built from 18 residues.

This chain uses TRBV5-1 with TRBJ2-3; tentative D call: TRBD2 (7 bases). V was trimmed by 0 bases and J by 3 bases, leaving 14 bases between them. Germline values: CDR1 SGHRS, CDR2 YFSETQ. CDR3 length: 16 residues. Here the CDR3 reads CASSLATGRGTDTQYF. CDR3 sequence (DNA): TGCGCCAGCAGCTTGGCTACGGGGAGGGGGACAGATACGCAGTATTTT.

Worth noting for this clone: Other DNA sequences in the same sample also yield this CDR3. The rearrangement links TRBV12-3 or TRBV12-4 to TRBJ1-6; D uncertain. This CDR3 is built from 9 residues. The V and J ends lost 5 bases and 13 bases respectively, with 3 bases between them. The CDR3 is CASSPPLHF. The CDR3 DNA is TGTGCCAGCAGTCCCCCCCTCCACTTT.